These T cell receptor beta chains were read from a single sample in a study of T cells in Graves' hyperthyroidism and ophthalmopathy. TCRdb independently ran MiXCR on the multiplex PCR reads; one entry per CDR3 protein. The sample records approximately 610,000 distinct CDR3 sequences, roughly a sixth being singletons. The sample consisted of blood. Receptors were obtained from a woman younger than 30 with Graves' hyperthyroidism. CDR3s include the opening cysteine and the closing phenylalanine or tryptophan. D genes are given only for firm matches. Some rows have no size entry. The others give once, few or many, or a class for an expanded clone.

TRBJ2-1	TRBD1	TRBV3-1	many	CASSTRDRGHNEQFF	TGTGCCAGCAGCACCCGGGACAGGGGCCACAATGAGCAGTTCTTC
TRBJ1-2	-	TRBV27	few	CASSRFQQGNYGYTF	TGTGCCAGCAGTCGATTTCAACAGGGAAACTATGGCTACACCTTC
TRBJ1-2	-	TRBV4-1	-	CASSQNLKGFHYGYTF	TGCGCCAGCAGCCAAAACCTCAAGGGGTTCCACTATGGCTACACCTTC
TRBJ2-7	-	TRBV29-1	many	CSVQGQGSYEQYF	TGCAGCGTGCAGGGGCAGGGTAGTTACGAGCAGTACTTC
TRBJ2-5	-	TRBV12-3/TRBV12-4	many	CASSFEEETQYF	TGTGCCAGCAGTTTCGAGGAAGAGACCCAGTACTTC
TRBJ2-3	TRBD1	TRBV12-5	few	CASAPGQLFTDTQYF	TGTGCTAGTGCCCCGGGACAGTTGTTCACAGATACGCAGTATTTT
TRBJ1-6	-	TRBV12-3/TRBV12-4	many	CASSAKSSYNSPLHF	TGTGCCAGCAGTGCGAAAAGCTCCTATAATTCACCCCTCCACTTT
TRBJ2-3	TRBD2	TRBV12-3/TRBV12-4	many	CASSTVAGESTDTQYF	TGTGCCAGCAGTACGGTAGCGGGGGAAAGCACAGATACGCAGTATTTT
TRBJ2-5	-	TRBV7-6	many	CASSLLTETQYF	TGTGCCAGCAGCTTACTAACGGAGACCCAGTACTTC
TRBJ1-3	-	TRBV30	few	CAWMGRFLGNTIYF	TGTGCCTGGATGGGACGCTTCCTCGGAAACACCATATATTTT
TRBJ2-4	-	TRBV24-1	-	CATSGQGKIQYF	TGTGCCACCAGTGGGCAGGGGAAAATTCAGTACTTC
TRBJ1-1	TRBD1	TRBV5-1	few	CASSLGGFRTGHTEAFF	TGCGCCAGCAGCTTGGGGGGCTTCCGGACAGGGCACACTGAAGCTTTCTTT
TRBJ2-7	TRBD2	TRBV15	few	CATSRDLAGAYEQYF	TGTGCCACCAGCAGAGATCTAGCGGGGGCCTACGAGCAGTACTTC
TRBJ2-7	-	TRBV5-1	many	CASSLDGSSYEQYF	TGCGCCAGCAGCTTGGACGGCAGCTCCTACGAGCAGTACTTC
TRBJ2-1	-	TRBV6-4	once	CASSDSSLRGYNEQFF	TGTGCCAGCAGTGACTCGAGCCTTCGGGGATACAATGAGCAGTTCTTC
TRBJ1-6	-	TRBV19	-	CASSIVGGPGNSPLHF	TGTGCCAGTAGTATTGTTGGGGGCCCCGGTAATTCACCCCTCCACTTT
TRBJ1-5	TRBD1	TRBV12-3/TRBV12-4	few	CASSLGAGGGQPQHF	TGTGCCAGCAGTTTAGGTGCAGGGGGGGGTCAGCCCCAGCATTTT
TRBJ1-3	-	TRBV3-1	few	CASSHLDKPSGNTIYF	TGTGCCAGCAGCCATCTCGACAAGCCATCTGGAAACACCATATATTTT
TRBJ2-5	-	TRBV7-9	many	CASSRHSDEKETQYF	TGTGCCAGCAGCCGGCATAGTGACGAGAAGGAGACCCAGTACTTC
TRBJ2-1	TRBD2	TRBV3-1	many	CASSQAAGGPANEQFF	TGTGCCAGCAGCCAAGCAGCGGGAGGGCCAGCCAATGAGCAGTTCTTC
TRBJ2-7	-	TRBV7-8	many	CASSLAVGDEQYF	TGTGCCAGCAGCTTAGCGGTGGGAGACGAGCAGTACTTC
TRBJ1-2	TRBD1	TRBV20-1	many	CSARGGQGGYTF	TGCAGTGCTAGAGGGGGACAGGGAGGCTACACCTTC
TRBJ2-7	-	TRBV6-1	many	CASILGWEEQYF	TGTGCCAGCATATTGGGGTGGGAAGAGCAGTACTTC
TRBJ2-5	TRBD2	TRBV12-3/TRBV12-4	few	CASSLWTSGVQETQYF	TGTGCCAGCAGTCTTTGGACTAGCGGGGTCCAAGAGACCCAGTACTTC
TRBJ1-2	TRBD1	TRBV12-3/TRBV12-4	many	CASSQDRGLNYGYTF	TGTGCCAGCAGTCAGGACAGGGGGCTTAACTATGGCTACACCTTC
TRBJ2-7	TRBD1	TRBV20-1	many	CSAPQGAYEQYF	TGCAGTGCTCCACAGGGGGCCTACGAGCAGTACTTC
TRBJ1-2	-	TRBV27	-	CASSVARFYGYTF	TGTGCCAGCAGTGTCGCGAGGTTCTATGGCTACACCTTC
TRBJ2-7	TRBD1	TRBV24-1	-	CATSDATGTGLSEQYF	TGTGCCACCAGTGACGCCACCGGGACAGGGTTGTCCGAGCAGTACTTC
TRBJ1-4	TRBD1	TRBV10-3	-	CAIGRTGGTNEKLFF	TGTGCCATCGGAAGGACAGGGGGAACTAATGAAAAACTGTTTTTT
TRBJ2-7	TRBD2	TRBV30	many	CAWNQAGGDYEQYF	TGTGCCTGGAACCAAGCGGGAGGGGACTACGAGCAGTACTTC
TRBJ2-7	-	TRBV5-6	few	CASPMGQGNYEQYF	TGTGCCAGCCCCATGGGCCAGGGCAACTACGAGCAGTACTTC
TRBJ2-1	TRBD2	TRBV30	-	CALMVVAAPRGDEQFF	TGTGCCCTGATGGTTGTAGCGGCCCCCCGGGGGGATGAGCAGTTCTTC
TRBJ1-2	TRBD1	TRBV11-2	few	CASSWDRGYGYTF	TGTGCCAGCAGCTGGGACAGGGGATATGGCTACACCTTC
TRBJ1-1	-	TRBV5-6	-	CASSYVTEAFF	TGTGCCAGCAGCTATGTGACTGAAGCTTTCTTT
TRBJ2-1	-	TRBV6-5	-	CASSSPAVYNEQFF	TGTGCCAGCAGTTCGCCAGCGGTCTACAATGAGCAGTTCTTC
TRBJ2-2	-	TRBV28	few	CASSLQGRSGELFF	TGTGCCAGCAGTTTACAGGGGCGGTCCGGGGAGCTGTTTTTT
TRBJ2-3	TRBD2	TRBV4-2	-	CASSQEPQREVADTQYF	TGTGCCAGCAGCCAAGAGCCCCAGCGGGAGGTTGCCGATACGCAGTATTTT
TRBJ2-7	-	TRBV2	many	CAIQSGQYF	TGTGCCATTCAATCGGGGCAGTACTTC
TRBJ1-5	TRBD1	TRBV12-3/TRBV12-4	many	CASSRQDRAGQPQHF	TGTGCCAGCAGCCGACAGGACAGGGCCGGTCAGCCCCAGCATTTT
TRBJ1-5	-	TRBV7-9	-	CASSLGGHQPQHF	TGTGCCAGCAGCTTAGGTGGTCATCAGCCCCAGCATTTT
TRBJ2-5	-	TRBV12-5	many	CASGFAGSFETQYF	TGTGCTAGTGGTTTCGCAGGGAGCTTCGAGACCCAGTACTTC
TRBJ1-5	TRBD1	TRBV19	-	CASSTPGQGPGNQPQHF	TGTGCCAGTAGTACGCCGGGACAGGGCCCAGGCAATCAGCCCCAGCATTTT
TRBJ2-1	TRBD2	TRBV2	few	CASRPSGRDEQFF	TGTGCCAGCCGGCCTAGCGGGAGGGATGAGCAGTTCTTC
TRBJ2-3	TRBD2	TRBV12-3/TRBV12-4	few	CASSPNRIAGDTQYF	TGTGCCAGCAGCCCGAACCGGATAGCGGGGGACACGCAGTATTTT
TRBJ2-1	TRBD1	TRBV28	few	CASSLGGQGRNEQFF	TGTGCCAGCAGTCTCGGGGGACAGGGGAGAAATGAGCAGTTCTTC
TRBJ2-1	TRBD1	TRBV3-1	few	CASRGSGQGNEQFF	TGTGCCAGCAGAGGGTCGGGACAGGGGAATGAGCAGTTCTTC
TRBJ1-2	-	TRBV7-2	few	CASSRDGGAGYTF	TGTGCCAGCAGCCGCGACGGGGGCGCGGGCTACACCTTC
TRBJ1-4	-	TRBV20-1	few	CSARDLQGSREKLFF	TGCAGTGCTAGAGATCTGCAGGGGTCCCGTGAAAAACTGTTTTTT
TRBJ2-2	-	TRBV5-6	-	CASSFIISNTGELFF	TGTGCCAGCAGCTTTATAATCTCGAACACCGGGGAGCTGTTTTTT
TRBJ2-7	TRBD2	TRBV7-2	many	CASSLRFLAGGPSSYEQYF	TGTGCCAGCAGCTTAAGGTTTTTAGCGGGGGGTCCAAGCTCCTACGAGCAGTACTTC
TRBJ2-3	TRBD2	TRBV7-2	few	CASSFFPSAGGTDTQYF	TGTGCCAGCAGCTTTTTTCCCTCAGCGGGGGGTACAGATACGCAGTATTTT
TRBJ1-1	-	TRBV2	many	CASSAQWAGTEAFF	TGTGCCAGCAGTGCCCAGTGGGCTGGAACTGAAGCTTTCTTT
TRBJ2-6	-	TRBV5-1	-	CASSWRLSSGANVLTF	TGCGCCAGCAGCTGGCGGCTTAGCTCTGGGGCCAACGTCCTGACTTTC
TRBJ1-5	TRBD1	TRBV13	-	CASSKQGVGFGQPQHF	TGTGCCAGCAGCAAACAGGGGGTAGGTTTTGGTCAGCCCCAGCATTTT
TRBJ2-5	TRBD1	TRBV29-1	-	CSVGLNRGVTQYF	TGCAGCGTTGGGCTAAACAGGGGAGTGACCCAGTACTTC
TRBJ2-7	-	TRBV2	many	CASSGSKLEGYEQYF	TGTGCCAGCAGTGGATCTAAACTGGAAGGCTACGAGCAGTACTTC
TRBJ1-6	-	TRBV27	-	CASQPGGMDSPLHF	TGTGCCAGCCAACCTGGGGGGATGGATTCACCCCTCCACTTT
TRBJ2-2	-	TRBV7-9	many	CASSPGGSGVSNTGELFF	TGTGCCAGCAGCCCTGGTGGTAGCGGAGTTTCGAACACCGGGGAGCTGTTTTTT
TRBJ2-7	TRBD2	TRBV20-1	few	CSARDGAGGPGEQYF	TGCAGTGCTAGAGATGGGGCGGGAGGGCCTGGGGAGCAGTACTTC
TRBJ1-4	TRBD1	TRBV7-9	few	CASSLALLGDRRTNEKLFF	TGTGCCAGCAGCTTAGCGCTTCTTGGGGACAGGAGAACTAATGAAAAACTGTTTTTT